The present T cell receptor beta chain was sequenced within a study of blood T cell repertoires in COVID-19. Study-wide background: Both acute and convalescent COVID-19 samples were obtained from the United States, Italy and Spain. PBMCs, B-cell-depleted T cells, or T cells provided the cDNA or gDNA that made up the material.

CDR3 length: 15 residues. With V trimmed by 6 bases and J by 4 bases, 11 bases remained unmatched. Germline values: CDR1 MNHEY, CDR2 SVGAGI. Authors' analysis steps: Nucleated cell number was recorded as an estimate derived from reference gene primer amplification. Clones were sequenced by immunoSEQ multiplex PCR, and TCRdb holds only the in-frame ones, with some missing. From that table come the V and J calls and clone size; the DNA was used to work out D and trimming. The sample carries 70,000 to 90,000 clones, roughly 84% recorded once. The sample consisted of peripheral blood. The chain joins TRBV6-5 to TRBJ1-2, with 7 nucleotides matching TRBD1. The source of this sequence is a human donor in a cohort sampled during active COVID-19. This chain's CDR3 is CASSWTGTVIYGYTF. The CDR3 nucleotides read TGTGCCAGCAGCTGGACAGGCACTGTCATCTATGGCTACACCTTC.